The 20 T cell receptor beta chains below all came from one sample that was sequenced in a study of T cell responses to AZD1222 COVID-19 vaccine. TCRdb's table, derived via immunoSEQ multiplex PCR, lists solely in-frame clones and lacks some. The sample includes 130,000 or so clones, 85% to 95% of them seen just once. Sample: peripheral blood, taken on day 0 of AZD1222 vaccination. The receptors come from an adult in good health.

The gene calls are TRBV7-2 and TRBJ1-2; TRBD1 is a possible D gene (5 bases). With 1 base removed from V and 2 bases from J, the gap between germline ends came to 11 bases. This CDR3 comprises 15 residues. Germline V lookup: CDR1 SGHTA, CDR2 FQGNSA. The CDR3, as DNA: TGTGCCAGCAGCTTAGTCGTTCAGGGCAACTATGGCTACACCTTC. It encodes CASSLVVQGNYGYTF.

The rearrangement joins TRBV3-1 (or the pseudogene TRBV3-2) to TRBJ2-2; D call uncertain. The V end lost 9 bases, the J end lost 0 bases, and 11 bases lay between the germline ends. CDR1 and CDR2 (germline): LGHDT, YNNKEL (reference sequence). The CDR3 has 14 residues. The CDR3: CASTRGTNTGELFF. The CDR3 DNA sequence: TGTGCCAGTACCCGTGGGACGAACACCGGGGAGCTGTTTTTT.

The J gene is TRBJ2-5, the V gene TRBV7-9; the D gene could be TRBD1 or TRBD2 (5 bases each). The V and J ends lost 1 base and 1 base respectively, with 13 bases between them. The CDR3 consists of 16 residues. Germline CDR1 reads SEHNR; CDR2 reads FQNEAQ (reference sequence). The CDR3 protein is CASSLDSGTPQETQYF. CDR3 coding DNA: TGTGCCAGCAGCTTAGATTCCGGGACCCCCCAAGAGACCCAGTACTTC.

J is TRBJ1-6 and V is TRBV3-1 (or the pseudogene TRBV3-2), with a weak D call TRBD1 (5 bases). This CDR3 comprises 18 residues. V was shortened by 4 bases and J by 0 bases, with 16 bases between the two germline ends. Germline V lookup: CDR1 LGHDT, CDR2 YNNKEL (reference sequence). The DNA for the CDR3 is TGTGCCAGCAGCCCTGAGGGGAGGGAGGTCTCCTATAATTCACCCCTCCACTTT. Amino acids: CASSPEGREVSYNSPLHF.

This rearrangement joins TRBV11-1 to TRBJ2-7, with D unresolved. Germline V CDR1 and CDR2: SGHAT, FQDESV (reference sequence). The CDR3 consists of 11 residues. V was pared by 8 bases and J by 5 bases, with 10 bases between. CDR3 sequence reads: CASSSRNEQYF. The CDR3 nucleotides are TGTGCCAGCTCTTCCAGGAACGAGCAGTACTTC.

The chain has TRBV15 and TRBJ2-5; D is unclear. Germline CDR1 is LNHNV and CDR2 is YYDKDF (reference sequence). V lost 4 bases to trimming and J lost 1 base, with 13 bases between them. CDR3 length equals 15 residues. CDR3: CATSTRAAAQETQYF. The CDR3 DNA is TGTGCCACCAGCACACGAGCCGCTGCCCAAGAGACCCAGTACTTC.

This rearrangement joins TRBV6-2 or TRBV6-3 to TRBJ1-5; TRBD1 matches at 9 bases. Looked up from germline, CDR1 is MNHEY and CDR2 is SVGEGT. V lost 4 bases to trimming and J lost 1 base; unmatched junction nucleotides: 2. The CDR3 loop spans 15 amino acids. Written as DNA, the CDR3 is TGTGCCAGCAGTTGGGGACAGGGAAGCAATCAGCCCCAGCATTTT. This gives the protein CASSWGQGSNQPQHF.

This clone turned up a few times. The chain employs TRBV24-1 and TRBJ1-2; D not resolved. V lost 4 bases and J 8 bases, leaving 7 bases between the germline ends. Germline CDR1 and CDR2: KGHDR and SFDVKD. The length of the CDR3 is 11 residues. The CDR3 spells CATSEGQGYTF. As DNA, the CDR3 is TGTGCCACCAGTGAGGGTCAGGGCTACACCTTC.

The chain employs TRBV19 and TRBJ1-3, with no clear D. V lost 4 bases to trimming and J lost 2 bases, with 12 bases between them. The CDR3 is 15 residues long. Germline V gene sequence: CDR1 LNHDA, CDR2 SQIVND (reference sequence). The CDR3 coding sequence is TGTGCCAGTAGTAGTAATACCGGGACTGGAAACACCATATATTTT. Translating gives CASSSNTGTGNTIYF.

CDR3 bases: TGTGCCAGCAGCTTTAGACAGGGGAACTACGAGCAGTACTTC. Protein: CASSFRQGNYEQYF. The gene calls are TRBV5-6 and TRBJ2-7, with TRBD1 identical over 8 bases. Losses at the gene ends were 2 bases for V and 3 bases for J; bases not matched to a gene: 4. The CDR3 runs to 14 residues. Germline V gene lookup returns CDR1 SGHDT and CDR2 YYEEEE.

The chain combines TRBV3-1 (or the pseudogene TRBV3-2) with TRBJ1-6; 7 bases are a match to TRBD1. V lost 5 bases to trimming and J lost 6 bases; unmatched junction nucleotides: 13. This CDR3 contains 17 residues. Germline V gene lookup returns CDR1 LGHDT and CDR2 YNNKEL (reference sequence). CDR3 nucleotide sequence: TGTGCCAGCAGCACAGGGGACCCCCGCTTATCTAATTCACCCCTCCACTTT. Translating gives CASSTGDPRLSNSPLHF.

The chain carries TRBV11-2 and TRBJ2-2, with D possibly TRBD2 on 5 matching bases. Trimming left V 4 bases short and J 7 bases short, with 28 bases between. Germline V gives CDR1 SGHAT, CDR2 FQNNGV. The CDR3 totals 19 residues. CDR3 residues: CASSSPQDPTKTLVGELFF. In DNA form, the CDR3 reads TGTGCCAGCAGCTCACCCCAGGACCCGACTAAAACACTTGTCGGGGAGCTGTTTTTT.

This chain joins TRBV29-1 and TRBJ2-6, with D unclear. CDR3 length equals 14 residues. Trimming cost V 5 bases and J 3 bases, with 11 bases left between them. CDR1 is SQVTM and CDR2 is ANQGSEA in the germline V gene. CDR3 DNA: TGCAGCGTTACCATCCTGGGTGGGGCCAACGTCCTGACTTTC. It specifies CSVTILGGANVLTF.

The DNA for the CDR3 is TGCGCCAGCAGCTCAGATAGCGGTAGCACAGATACGCAGTATTTT. As protein: CASSSDSGSTDTQYF. The rearrangement uses TRBV5-1 and TRBJ2-3, with D maybe TRBD2 (6 bases). Germline CDR1 SGHRS, CDR2 YFSETQ. This CDR3 has 15 amino acids. V gave up 3 bases and J gave up 0 bases, with 11 bases separating them.

The chain combines TRBV7-2 with TRBJ1-4; D possibly corresponds to TRBD1 (6 bases). Trimming pared 5 bases from V and 6 bases from J, leaving 16 bases between. Looked up from germline, CDR1 is SGHTA and CDR2 is FQGNSA. The CDR3 sequence is 15 residues long. The CDR3 reads CASSLMAGGDEKLFF. The CDR3 DNA reads as TGTGCCAGCAGCCTAATGGCGGGGGGCGATGAAAAACTGTTTTTT. Full variable domain (remainder filled in from reference TRBV7-2 and TRBJ1-4): GAGVSQSPSNKVTEKGKDVELRCDPISGHTALYWYRQSLGQGLEFLIYFQGNSAPDKSGLPSDRFSAERTGGSVSTLTIQRTQQEDSAVYLCASSLMAGGDEKLFFGSGTQLSVL.

The J gene is TRBJ1-5, the V gene TRBV10-3; no reliable D call. V was shortened by 2 bases and J by 6 bases, with 11 bases between the two germline ends. Germline lookup yields CDR1 ENHRY and CDR2 SYGVKD. The CDR3 consists of 14 residues. The CDR3 bases are TGTGCCATCAGTGAGCGGGAGAAGAGTCAGCCCCAGCATTTT. Residues: CAISEREKSQPQHF.

The chain is built from TRBV12-3 or TRBV12-4 and TRBJ2-1; D not resolved. Trimming stripped 1 base from V and 7 bases from J, with 8 bases between. This CDR3 region has 13 residues. The CDR3 DNA follows: TGTGCCAGCAGTTTAGGGGCGGAGAATGAGCAGTTCTTC. Its protein product is CASSLGAENEQFF.

V gene TRBV27 combines with J gene TRBJ1-5; D is possibly TRBD1 (5 bases). Trimming shortened V by 2 bases and J by 12 bases, and 20 bases separated the two germline ends. CDR1 and CDR2 (germline): MNHEY, SMNVEV (reference sequence). The CDR3 extends over 15 amino acids. The CDR3 reads CASSLGAGVRGVQHF. Here the CDR3 DNA reads TGTGCCAGCAGTTTAGGGGCAGGCGTTCGGGGGGTCCAGCATTTT.

The chain carries TRBV5-4 and TRBJ1-5, with 9 bases matching TRBD1. The germline V gene has CDR1 SGHNT and CDR2 YYREEE (reference sequence). This CDR3 is 19 amino acids long. The junction had 10 bases not matched to a gene; V was cut back by 0 bases and J by 0 bases. The CDR3 nucleotides read TGTGCCAGCAGCTTGGGTCGGGACAGGGAGAAATATAGCAATCAGCCCCAGCATTTT. Protein sequence: CASSLGRDREKYSNQPQHF. Variable domain in full (rest from reference TRBV5-4 and TRBJ1-5): ETGVTQSPTHLIKTRGQQVTLRCSSQSGHNTVSWYQQALGQGPQFIFQYYREEENGRGNFPPRFSGLQFPNYSSELNVNALELDDSALYLCASSLGRDREKYSNQPQHFGDGTRLSIL.

This chain joins TRBV23-1 and TRBJ2-5; the match to TRBD2 covers 12 bases. Being an ORF, TRBV23-1 has a function that is uncertain. This CDR3 has 16 residues. J gave up 1 base and V 2 bases, and 2 bases lay outside the gene matches. This CDR3 reads CASSQRTSGIQETQYF. As DNA, the CDR3 is TGCGCCAGCAGTCAAAGGACTAGCGGGATCCAAGAGACCCAGTACTTC.